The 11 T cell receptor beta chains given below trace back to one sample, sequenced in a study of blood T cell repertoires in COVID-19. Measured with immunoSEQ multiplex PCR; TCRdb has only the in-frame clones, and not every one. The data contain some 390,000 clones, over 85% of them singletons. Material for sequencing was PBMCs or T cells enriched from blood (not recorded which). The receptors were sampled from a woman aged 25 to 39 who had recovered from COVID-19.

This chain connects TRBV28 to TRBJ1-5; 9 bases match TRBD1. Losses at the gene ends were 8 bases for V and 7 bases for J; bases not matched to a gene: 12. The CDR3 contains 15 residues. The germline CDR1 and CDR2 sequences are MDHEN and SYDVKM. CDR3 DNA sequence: TGTGCCAGCCTAGACAGGGGGAATTTTGGACAGCCCCAGCATTTT. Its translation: CASLDRGNFGQPQHF.

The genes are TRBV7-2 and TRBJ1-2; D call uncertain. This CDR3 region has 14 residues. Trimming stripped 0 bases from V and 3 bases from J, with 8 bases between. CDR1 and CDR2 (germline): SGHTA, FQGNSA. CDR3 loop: CASSLAYTDYGYTF. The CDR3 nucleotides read TGTGCCAGCAGCTTAGCATACACCGACTATGGCTACACCTTC.

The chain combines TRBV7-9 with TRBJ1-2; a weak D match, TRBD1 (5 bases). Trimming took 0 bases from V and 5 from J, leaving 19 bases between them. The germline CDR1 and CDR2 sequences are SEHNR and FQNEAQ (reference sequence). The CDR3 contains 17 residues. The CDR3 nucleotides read TGTGCCAGCAGCTTAGCGGCGGGGGAAGCTTCGAGATATGGCTACACCTTC. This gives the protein CASSLAAGEASRYGYTF. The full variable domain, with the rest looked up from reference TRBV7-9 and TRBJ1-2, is DTGVSQNPRHKITKRGQNVTFRCDPISEHNRLYWYRQTLGQGPEFLTYFQNEAQLEKSRLLSDRFSAERPKGSFSTLEIQRTEQGDSAMYLCASSLAAGEASRYGYTFGSGTRLTVV.

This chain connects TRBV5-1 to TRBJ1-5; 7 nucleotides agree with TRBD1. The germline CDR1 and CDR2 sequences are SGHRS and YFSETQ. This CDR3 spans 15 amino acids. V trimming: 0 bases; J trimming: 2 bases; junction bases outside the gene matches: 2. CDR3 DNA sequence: TGCGCCAGCAGCTTGGAGGGGGCCCGCAATCAGCCCCAGCATTTT. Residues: CASSLEGARNQPQHF.

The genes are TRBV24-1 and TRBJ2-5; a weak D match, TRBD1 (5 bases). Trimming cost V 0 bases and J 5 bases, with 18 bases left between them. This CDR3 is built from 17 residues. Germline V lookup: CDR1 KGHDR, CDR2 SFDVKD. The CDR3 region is CATSDLDPSGLGETQYF. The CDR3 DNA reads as TGTGCCACCAGTGATTTGGACCCCTCAGGGCTTGGGGAGACCCAGTACTTC.

CDR3 sequence reads: CASSPQWGQILRTSGNTIYF. CDR3 DNA: TGTGCCAGCAGCCCCCAATGGGGACAGATTCTCCGCACCTCTGGAAACACCATATATTTT. The chain joins TRBV7-8 to TRBJ1-3; TRBD1 agrees at 7 bases. Trimming took 5 bases from V and 0 from J; bases not matched to a gene: 19. Per the germline V gene, CDR1 is SGHVS and CDR2 is FQNEAQ. CDR3 length equals 20 residues.

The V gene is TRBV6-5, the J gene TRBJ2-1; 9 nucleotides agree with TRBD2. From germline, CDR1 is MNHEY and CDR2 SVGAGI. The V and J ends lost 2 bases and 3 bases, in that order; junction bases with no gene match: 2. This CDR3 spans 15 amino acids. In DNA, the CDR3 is TGTGCCAGCAGTTACCTACTAGCGGGCTACAATGAGCAGTTCTTC. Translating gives CASSYLLAGYNEQFF.

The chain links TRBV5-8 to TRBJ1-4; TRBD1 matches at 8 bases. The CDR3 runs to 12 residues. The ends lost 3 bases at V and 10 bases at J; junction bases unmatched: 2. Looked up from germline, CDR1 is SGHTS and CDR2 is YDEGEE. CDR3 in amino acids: CASSWGTGKLFF. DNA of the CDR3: TGTGCCAGCAGCTGGGGGACAGGAAAACTGTTTTTT.

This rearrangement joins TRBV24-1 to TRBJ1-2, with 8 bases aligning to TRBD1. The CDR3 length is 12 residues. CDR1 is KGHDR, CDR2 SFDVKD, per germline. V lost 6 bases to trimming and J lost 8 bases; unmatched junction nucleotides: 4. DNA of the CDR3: TGTGCCACCAGTCCGACAGGGGACGGCTACACCTTC. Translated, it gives CATSPTGDGYTF.

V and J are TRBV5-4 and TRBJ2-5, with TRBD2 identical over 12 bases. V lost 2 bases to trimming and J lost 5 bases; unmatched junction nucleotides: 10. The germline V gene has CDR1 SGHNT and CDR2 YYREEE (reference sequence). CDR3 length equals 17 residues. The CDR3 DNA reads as TGTGCCAGCAGCTTCCTAGCGGGAGGGGCCGATGGGGAGACCCAGTACTTC. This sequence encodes CASSFLAGGADGETQYF. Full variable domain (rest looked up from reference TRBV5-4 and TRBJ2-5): ETGVTQSPTHLIKTRGQQVTLRCSSQSGHNTVSWYQQALGQGPQFIFQYYREEENGRGNFPPRFSGLQFPNYSSELNVNALELDDSALYLCASSFLAGGADGETQYFGPGTRLLVL.

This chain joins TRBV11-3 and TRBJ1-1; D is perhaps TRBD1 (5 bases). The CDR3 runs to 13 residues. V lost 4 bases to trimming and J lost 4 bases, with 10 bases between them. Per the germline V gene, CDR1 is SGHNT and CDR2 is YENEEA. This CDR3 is CASSSSGVTEAFF. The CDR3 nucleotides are TGTGCCAGCAGCTCCTCGGGGGTCACTGAAGCTTTCTTT.